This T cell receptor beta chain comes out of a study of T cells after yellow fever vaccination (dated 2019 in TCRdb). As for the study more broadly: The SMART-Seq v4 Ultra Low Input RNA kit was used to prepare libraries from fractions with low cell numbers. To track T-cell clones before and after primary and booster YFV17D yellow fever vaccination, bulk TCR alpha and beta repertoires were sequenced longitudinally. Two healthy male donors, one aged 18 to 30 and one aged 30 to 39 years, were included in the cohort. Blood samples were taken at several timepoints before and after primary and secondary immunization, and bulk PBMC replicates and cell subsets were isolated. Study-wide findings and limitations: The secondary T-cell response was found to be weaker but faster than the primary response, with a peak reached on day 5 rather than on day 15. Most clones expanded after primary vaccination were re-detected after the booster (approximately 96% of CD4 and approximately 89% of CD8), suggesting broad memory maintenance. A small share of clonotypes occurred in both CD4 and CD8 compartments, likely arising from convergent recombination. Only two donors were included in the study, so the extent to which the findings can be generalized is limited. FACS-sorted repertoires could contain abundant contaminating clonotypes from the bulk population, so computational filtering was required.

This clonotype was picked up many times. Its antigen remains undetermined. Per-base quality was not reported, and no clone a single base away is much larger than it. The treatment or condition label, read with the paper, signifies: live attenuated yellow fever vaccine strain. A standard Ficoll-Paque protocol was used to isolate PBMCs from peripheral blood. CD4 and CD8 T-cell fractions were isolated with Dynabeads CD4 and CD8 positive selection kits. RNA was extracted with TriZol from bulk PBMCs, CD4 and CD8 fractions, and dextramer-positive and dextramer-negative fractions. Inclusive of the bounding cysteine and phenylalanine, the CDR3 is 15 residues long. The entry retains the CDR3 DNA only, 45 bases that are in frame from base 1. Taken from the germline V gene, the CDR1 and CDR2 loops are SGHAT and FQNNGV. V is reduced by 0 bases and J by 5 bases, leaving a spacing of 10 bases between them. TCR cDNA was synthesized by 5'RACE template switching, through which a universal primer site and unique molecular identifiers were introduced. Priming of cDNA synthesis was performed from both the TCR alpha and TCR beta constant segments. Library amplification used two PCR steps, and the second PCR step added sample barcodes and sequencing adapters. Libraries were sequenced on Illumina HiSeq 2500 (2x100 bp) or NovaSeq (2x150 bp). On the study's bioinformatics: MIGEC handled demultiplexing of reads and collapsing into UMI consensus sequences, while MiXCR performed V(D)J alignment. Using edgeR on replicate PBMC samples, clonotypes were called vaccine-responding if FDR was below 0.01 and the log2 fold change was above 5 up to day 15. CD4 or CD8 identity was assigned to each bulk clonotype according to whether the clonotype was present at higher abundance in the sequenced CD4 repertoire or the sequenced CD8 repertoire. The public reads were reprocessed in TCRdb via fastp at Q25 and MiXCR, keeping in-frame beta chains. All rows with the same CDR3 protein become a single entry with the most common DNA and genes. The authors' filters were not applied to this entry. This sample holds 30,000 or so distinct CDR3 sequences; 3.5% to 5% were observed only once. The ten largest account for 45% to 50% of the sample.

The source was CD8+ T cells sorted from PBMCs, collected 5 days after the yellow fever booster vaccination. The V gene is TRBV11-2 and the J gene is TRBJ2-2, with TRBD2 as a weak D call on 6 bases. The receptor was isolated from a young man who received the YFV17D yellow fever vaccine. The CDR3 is CASSLDPAGTGELFF. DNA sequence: TGTGCCAGCAGCTTAGATCCGGCGGGGACCGGGGAGCTGTTTTTT.